This T cell receptor beta chain was retrieved from a study of cytomegalovirus exposure and HLA in healthy donors. General study findings and limits: Most subjects had HLA-A and HLA-B alleles reportedly predicted accurately by TCR beta sequences.

The germline V gene has CDR1 SGHRS and CDR2 YFSETQ. V shed 1 base, J shed 13 bases, and the junction held 18 bases outside the gene matches. The CDR3 is 18 amino acids. Of note for this clone: Its cognate antigen is unknown.

60 Vbeta and 13 Jbeta primers were used in PCR. Sequenced by immunoSEQ multiplex PCR; TCRdb stores in-frame clones only, minus some. The sample lists about 180,000 clones, 84% seen once, with 1% to 1.5% in the top ten. Sequencing used PBMCs. The origin of this receptor is a girl aged 2-10 years in good health and CMV-seropositive. The chain has TRBV5-1 and TRBJ1-6, with TRBD1 matching over 9 bases. The chain's CDR3 is CASSLSPSDRGRIHPLHF. The CDR3 DNA reads TGCGCCAGCAGCTTGAGCCCTTCGGACAGGGGCCGTATTCACCCCCTCCACTTT.